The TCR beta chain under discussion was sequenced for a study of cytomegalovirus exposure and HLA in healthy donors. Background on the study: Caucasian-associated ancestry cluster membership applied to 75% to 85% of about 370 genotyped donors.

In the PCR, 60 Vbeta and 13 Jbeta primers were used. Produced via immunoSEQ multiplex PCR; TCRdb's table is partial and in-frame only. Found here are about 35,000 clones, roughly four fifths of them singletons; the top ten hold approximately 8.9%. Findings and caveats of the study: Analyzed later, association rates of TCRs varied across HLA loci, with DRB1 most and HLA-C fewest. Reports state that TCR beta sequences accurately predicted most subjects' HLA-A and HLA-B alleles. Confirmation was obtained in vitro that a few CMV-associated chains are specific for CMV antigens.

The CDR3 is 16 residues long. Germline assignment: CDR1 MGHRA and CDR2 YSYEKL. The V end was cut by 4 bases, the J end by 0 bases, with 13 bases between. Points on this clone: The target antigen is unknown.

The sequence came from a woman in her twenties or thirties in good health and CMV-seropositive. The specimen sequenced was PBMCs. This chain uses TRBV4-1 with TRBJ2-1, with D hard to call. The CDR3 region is CASSLDDTPSYNEQFF. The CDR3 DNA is TGCGCCAGCAGCCTTGATGATACTCCCTCCTACAATGAGCAGTTCTTC.